This TCR beta chain appears in the sequencing data of a study of blood T cell repertoires in COVID-19. Overall study context: Samples representing acute and convalescent COVID-19 were sourced from the United States, Italy and Spain. PBMCs, B-cell-depleted T cells, or T cells provided the cDNA or gDNA that made up the material.

Per the authors' pipeline: The authors estimated nucleated cell counts from reference gene primer amplification. The protocol was immunoSEQ multiplex PCR, while the TCRdb copy is restricted to in-frame clones and leaves out a portion. V, J and clone size derive from that table, while D and trimming were established from the DNA sequence. The sample consists of about 73,000 clones, about 80% of them appearing once. Trimming shortened V by 0 bases and J by 2 bases, and 11 bases separated the two germline ends. This CDR3 contains 15 residues. The germline gives CDR1 SGHDT, CDR2 YYEEEE. The J gene is TRBJ2-5, the V gene TRBV5-6; perhaps TRBD2 as D (7 bases). This clonotype originated in a human donor in a cohort sampled during active COVID-19. Sequenced material: peripheral blood. The CDR3 reads CASSLAAGAQETQYF. The CDR3 DNA reads as TGTGCCAGCAGCTTGGCGGCGGGGGCACAAGAGACCCAGTACTTC.